This is a list of T cell receptor beta chains from one sample in a study of control samples from healthy donors and cancer patients. TCRdb keeps only in-frame clones here, not all; method: immunoSEQ multiplex PCR. The table has around 130,000 clones, over 75% seen once; the top ten hold around 2.5%. Sample: blood. These receptor sequences come from a man aged 18 to 35 in good health. Each CDR3 is given with its conserved first and last residue. Fields, in order: J gene, clone size, D gene, V gene, CDR3 DNA, CDR3 protein. D genes are given only for firm matches. Size is omitted from some rows. Given values are once, few, many or a class for expanded clones.

J: TRBJ2-7
size: .
D: .
V: TRBV5-1
DNA: TGCGCCAGCAGCTTGACCGTGCGCTCCAGAGATTCCTACGAGCAGTACTTC
CDR3: CASSLTVRSRDSYEQYF

J: TRBJ1-1
size: .
D: .
V: TRBV5-1
DNA: TGCGCCAGCTCTGATGAGGGGACTGAAGCTTTCTTT
CDR3: CASSDEGTEAFF

J: TRBJ2-3
size: .
D: TRBD1
V: TRBV4-3
DNA: TGCGCCAGCAGCCAAGCAGGGGGCGCGAAAGATACGCAGTATTTT
CDR3: CASSQAGGAKDTQYF

J: TRBJ2-1
size: .
D: .
V: TRBV13
DNA: TGTGCCAGCAGGCGGACCGGGGTGGTGGAGCAGTTCTTC
CDR3: CASRRTGVVEQFF

J: TRBJ2-2
size: .
D: .
V: TRBV5-1
DNA: TGCGCCAGCAGCTTGGAAGGGGGAGGCACCGGGGAGCTGTTTTTT
CDR3: CASSLEGGGTGELFF

J: TRBJ2-5
size: .
D: .
V: TRBV3-1/TRBV3-2
DNA: TGTGCCAGCAGCCAAGTCAAAGAGACCCAGTACTTC
CDR3: CASSQVKETQYF

J: TRBJ1-3
size: .
D: .
V: TRBV27
DNA: TGTGCCAGCAGTTTAACAGGGGGAAACACCATATATTTT
CDR3: CASSLTGGNTIYF

J: TRBJ1-5
size: .
D: .
V: TRBV6-2/TRBV6-3
DNA: TGTGCCAGCAGTTACCAGGAGCCGCCTTCTCAGCCCCAGCATTTT
CDR3: CASSYQEPPSQPQHF

J: TRBJ2-1
size: .
D: TRBD1
V: TRBV11-3
DNA: TGTGCCAGCAGCTTAGGGACAGGGGCCTACAATGAGCAGTTCTTC
CDR3: CASSLGTGAYNEQFF

J: TRBJ2-1
size: .
D: .
V: TRBV7-2
DNA: TGTGCCAGCAGCCCGCCAAGCCCGAGCTCCTACAATGAGCAGTTCTTC
CDR3: CASSPPSPSSYNEQFF

J: TRBJ2-1
size: .
D: .
V: TRBV7-8
DNA: TGTGCCAGCAGCTTAACCGGGGCGAGCTCCTACAATGAGCAGTTCTTC
CDR3: CASSLTGASSYNEQFF

J: TRBJ2-3
size: .
D: TRBD1
V: TRBV28
DNA: TGTGCCAGCAGTTTCCCGTCAGGACAGGGGGGGAGCACAGATACGCAGTATTTT
CDR3: CASSFPSGQGGSTDTQYF

J: TRBJ2-1
size: .
D: .
V: TRBV9
DNA: TGTGCCAGCAGCGTAGGATTGGAAGGAACCTTGGCTGAGCAGTTCTTC
CDR3: CASSVGLEGTLAEQFF

J: TRBJ1-5
size: .
D: .
V: TRBV6-5
DNA: TGTGCCAGCGAATGGGGGGTCCAGGGCAATCAGCCCCAGCATTTT
CDR3: CASEWGVQGNQPQHF

J: TRBJ1-2
size: .
D: .
V: TRBV2
DNA: TGTGCCAGCAGTGACAGGGGCAACTATGGCTACACCTTC
CDR3: CASSDRGNYGYTF

J: TRBJ1-2
size: .
D: .
V: TRBV4-3
DNA: TGCGCCAGCAGCCAAGATCCGGGGGCGAGCTATGGCTACACCTTC
CDR3: CASSQDPGASYGYTF

J: TRBJ1-1
size: .
D: TRBD1
V: TRBV7-9
DNA: TGTGCCAGCAGTACCGGGACAGGGGGAGCTGAAGCTTTCTTT
CDR3: CASSTGTGGAEAFF

J: TRBJ1-1
size: .
D: .
V: TRBV2
DNA: TGTGCCAGCAGAGCCGCGGGACACATGAACACTGAAGCTTTCTTT
CDR3: CASRAAGHMNTEAFF

J: TRBJ2-5
size: .
D: .
V: TRBV30
DNA: TGTGCCTGGGGGGGGCAGTCTGAGGCCCAGTACTTC
CDR3: CAWGGQSEAQYF

J: TRBJ1-1
size: .
D: TRBD1
V: TRBV5-1
DNA: TGCGCCAGCAACTCCGGGACAGGGTACACTGAAGCTTTCTTT
CDR3: CASNSGTGYTEAFF

J: TRBJ2-1
size: .
D: TRBD2
V: TRBV5-4
DNA: TGTGCCAGCAGCACGGGACTAGCGGGGGCCGGGGAGCAGTTCTTC
CDR3: CASSTGLAGAGEQFF

J: TRBJ2-7
size: .
D: .
V: TRBV5-6
DNA: TGTGCCAGCAGCTTGGCGATCTCGGGATACGAGCAGTACTTC
CDR3: CASSLAISGYEQYF

J: TRBJ2-5
size: once
D: .
V: TRBV7-8
DNA: TGTGCCAGCAGCTTAGCGGGGAATCAAGAGACCCAGTACTTC
CDR3: CASSLAGNQETQYF

J: TRBJ2-6
size: once
D: .
V: TRBV5-1
DNA: TGCGCCAGCAGCTTGGAGGGGCCCGGGACACCGGGGGCCAACGTCCTGACTTTC
CDR3: CASSLEGPGTPGANVLTF

J: TRBJ2-3
size: .
D: .
V: TRBV10-3
DNA: TGTGCCATCAGTGAGAGGGGCCAGAGAGCAGATACGCAGTATTTT
CDR3: CAISERGQRADTQYF

J: TRBJ2-3
size: .
D: .
V: TRBV11-2
DNA: TGTGCCAGCAGCTTCCAGGGCGGCGGCACAGATACGCAGTATTTT
CDR3: CASSFQGGGTDTQYF

J: TRBJ2-3
size: .
D: .
V: TRBV6-4
DNA: TGTGCCAGCAGTGAGCTGGGGGGCGCAGATACGCAGTATTTT
CDR3: CASSELGGADTQYF

J: TRBJ2-2
size: .
D: TRBD2
V: TRBV5-5
DNA: TGTGCCAGCAGCCCCCGAGGGACTAGCGGGACCAGTGGCGGGGAGCTGTTTTTT
CDR3: CASSPRGTSGTSGGELFF

J: TRBJ1-6
size: .
D: .
V: TRBV7-2
DNA: TGTGCCAGCAGCCAAGGACAGCCTAATTCACCCCTCCACTTT
CDR3: CASSQGQPNSPLHF

J: TRBJ2-2
size: .
D: .
V: TRBV11-2
DNA: TGTGCCAGCAGCTTGGGACGGATGAACACCGGGGAGCTGTTTTTT
CDR3: CASSLGRMNTGELFF

J: TRBJ2-3
size: .
D: .
V: TRBV12-3/TRBV12-4
DNA: TGTGCCAGCAGCGTTTGGACAGATACGCAGTATTTT
CDR3: CASSVWTDTQYF

J: TRBJ2-2
size: .
D: TRBD1
V: TRBV9
DNA: TGTGCCAGCAGCGTAGAGGGACAGGGGACGATCGGGGAGCTGTTTTTT
CDR3: CASSVEGQGTIGELFF

J: TRBJ2-5
size: few
D: .
V: TRBV7-9
DNA: TGTGCCAGCAGCATGGAGCCTCAAGAGACCCAGTACTTC
CDR3: CASSMEPQETQYF

J: TRBJ2-2
size: .
D: .
V: TRBV30
DNA: TGTGCCTGGAGGGGGGTCCAACCGGAGCTGTTTTTT
CDR3: CAWRGVQPELFF

J: TRBJ1-1
size: few
D: .
V: TRBV7-9
DNA: TGTGCCAGCAGCTGGGACGGCACTGAAGCTTTCTTT
CDR3: CASSWDGTEAFF

J: TRBJ2-3
size: once
D: TRBD2
V: TRBV10-3
DNA: TGTGCCATCAGTGAGTTGGAGCGGGGGGTTAGCACAGATACGCAGTATTTT
CDR3: CAISELERGVSTDTQYF

J: TRBJ2-1
size: .
D: .
V: TRBV5-1
DNA: TGCGCCAGCAGCTTCCCAGAGGGCTACAATGAGCAGTTCTTC
CDR3: CASSFPEGYNEQFF

J: TRBJ1-1
size: once
D: .
V: TRBV7-3
DNA: TGTGCCAGCAGCTTCGGTGGGATTGAGCGCGCTTTCTTT
CDR3: CASSFGGIERAFF

J: TRBJ1-2
size: .
D: .
V: TRBV24-1
DNA: TGTGCCACCAGTGACCCCACCGACAACTACTATGGCTACACCTTC
CDR3: CATSDPTDNYYGYTF

J: TRBJ2-1
size: .
D: TRBD2
V: TRBV4-2
DNA: TGTGCCAGCAGCCGGACTAGCGGGGGGGCTCTATCCGATGAGCAGTTCTTC
CDR3: CASSRTSGGALSDEQFF

J: TRBJ2-3
size: .
D: .
V: TRBV18
DNA: TGTGCCAGCTCGAGCTGGTCCTCTGATACGCAGTATTTT
CDR3: CASSSWSSDTQYF

J: TRBJ1-2
size: once
D: .
V: TRBV6-5
DNA: TGTGCCAGCAGTTTCTCCGGGTCAGCTCGCTATGGCTACACCTTC
CDR3: CASSFSGSARYGYTF